The clone carrying this T cell receptor beta chain was seen more than once but under ten times. Its antigen is as yet unknown. This record comes from a study of T cell repertoires in cytomegalovirus infection. TCRdb processed the reads anew with MiXCR; each CDR3 protein has one entry. The table includes more than 110,000 distinct CDR3 sequences, approximately 30% detected once. The CDR3 has 14 residues. J gave up 3 bases and V 5 bases, and 4 bases lay outside the gene matches. From germline, CDR1 is MDHEN and CDR2 SYDVKM. The clonotype was recovered from a human donor in good health (CMV status not recorded). Some clones in this sample may be carry-over from other donors' samples. Sequenced here: CD8+ T cells from cultured PBMCs, sampled from culture after CMV antigen stimulation. This rearrangement joins TRBV28 to TRBJ1-2, with 9 bases that match TRBD1. The CDR3 spells CASSHTGGYYGYTF. In DNA, the CDR3 is TGTGCCAGCAGTCACACAGGGGGCTACTATGGCTACACCTTC.